Shown below are 28 T cell receptor beta chains from a single sample sequenced in a study of vaccination and CD4 T cells after COVID-19 (dated by TCRdb to between 2020 and 2023). The sample's treatment or condition label, decoded: approximately 9-day PBMC culture with coronavirus spike peptide pools or control peptides (ViraFEST assay). These receptors have no known antigen. The library was built by means of PCR. Sequenced on an Illumina iSeq 100. TCR sequencing of DNA from cultured CD4+ T cells used the Oncomine TCR Beta short-read assay at the Johns Hopkins FTIC core. TCRdb reprocessed the public reads (quality trimming at Q25 with fastp, clone calling with MiXCR) and kept in-frame beta chains. Here each entry gathers all rows of one CDR3 protein and keeps the most common genes and DNA. Within this sample are around 13,000 distinct CDR3 sequences, with roughly 50% of them counted one time only. The ten largest make up about 24% of the sample.

The sequenced sample consisted of CD4+ T cells from blood, cultured in vitro. These receptor sequences come from a human donor who had recovered from COVID-19.

The chain is built from TRBV7-2 and TRBJ2-6; no clear D. Per germline, CDR1 SGHTA and CDR2 FQGNSA. The V end lost 3 bases, the J end lost 3 bases, and 12 bases lay between the germline ends. The CDR3 spans 16 residues. CDR3 protein: CASSFDTARGANVLTF. The CDR3 DNA reads as TGTGCCAGCAGCTTCGACACGGCCCGTGGGGCCAACGTCCTGACTTTC. Complete variable domain (other parts from reference TRBV7-2 and TRBJ2-6): GAGVSQSPSNKVTEKGKDVELRCDPISGHTALYWYRQSLGQGLEFLIYFQGNSAPDKSGLPSDRFSAERTGGSVSTLTIQRTQQEDSAVYLCASSFDTARGANVLTFGAGSRLTVL.

The rearrangement uses TRBV10-2 and TRBJ2-1; the D is unclear. The CDR3 has 14 residues. Germline CDR1 WSHSY, CDR2 SAAADI. V dropped 6 bases and J dropped 0 bases, with 9 bases sitting between them. The CDR3 is CASRLSRSYNEQFF. In DNA, the CDR3 is TGCGCCAGCAGACTTTCTCGCTCCTACAATGAGCAGTTCTTC.

V and J are TRBV6-2 or TRBV6-3 and TRBJ2-7, with unresolved D. Trimming removed 6 bases at V and 2 bases at J, with 8 bases between. The CDR3 runs 12 residues. Germline-derived CDR1 and CDR2 are MNHEY and SVGEGT. The CDR3 region is CASRHLPYEQYF. CDR3 sequence (DNA): TGTGCCAGCAGACACCTACCCTACGAGCAGTACTTC.

The table lists this clonotype with a few counts. The chain has TRBV6-5 and TRBJ2-1, with D perhaps matching TRBD1 (6 bases). CDR1 and CDR2 (germline): MNHEY, SVGAGI. Trimming pared 2 bases from V and 4 bases from J, leaving 9 bases between. The CDR3 contains 14 residues. In DNA, the CDR3 is TGTGCCAGCAGTTACCGGGACATGTACAATGAGCAGTTCTTC. This sequence encodes CASSYRDMYNEQFF.

The chain joins TRBV27 to TRBJ2-1, with D unclear. Germline V gives CDR1 MNHEY, CDR2 SMNVEV (reference sequence). The CDR3 extends over 13 amino acids. V was clipped by 6 bases and J by 6 bases, with 12 bases between them. The CDR3 is CASSPYIINEQFF. In DNA form, the CDR3 reads TGTGCCAGCAGCCCCTACATCATCAATGAGCAGTTCTTC.

The chain has TRBV4-1 and TRBJ1-2; a weak D match, TRBD1 (5 bases). This CDR3 spans 14 amino acids. The V gene lost 3 bases and the J gene lost 4 bases, with 12 bases spanning the gap. The germline V gene has CDR1 MGHRA and CDR2 YSYEKL. CDR3 in amino acids: CASSHDDSFYGYTF. The CDR3 region has the DNA TGCGCCAGCAGCCATGACGACAGCTTCTATGGCTACACCTTC.

This clonotype was seen a handful of times. The chain uses TRBV20-1 and TRBJ2-5, with 7 bases aligning to TRBD1. The CDR3 totals 13 residues. V dropped 4 bases and J dropped 2; count of bases not matched to a gene: 4. The germline V gene has CDR1 DFQATT and CDR2 SNEGSKA (reference sequence). In DNA, the CDR3 is TGCAGTGCTACCTTGACAGGGCAAGAGACCCAGTACTTC. This translates into CSATLTGQETQYF.

This clonotype has a single count. The V call is TRBV10-2, the J call TRBJ2-5; 11 bases line up with TRBD2. Germline V gene data show CDR1 as WSHSY and CDR2 as SAAADI. V gave up 6 bases and J gave up 5 bases; unmatched junction bases: 14. This CDR3 is built from 17 residues. The CDR3 sequence is CASRTGTSGDLGETQYF. The CDR3 DNA reads as TGCGCCAGCAGAACCGGGACTAGCGGAGATCTCGGGGAGACCCAGTACTTC.

The chain combines TRBV28 with TRBJ2-7; D gene unclear. V shed 5 bases and J shed 2 bases, with 13 bases lying between them. Germline V lookup: CDR1 MDHEN, CDR2 SYDVKM. The CDR3 length is 14 residues. The CDR3 nucleotides are TGTGCCAGCAGTCACCGGACGGGTACCTACGAGCAGTACTTC. Amino acid sequence: CASSHRTGTYEQYF.

V is TRBV28 and J is TRBJ2-7; D gene ambiguous. The CDR3 is made up of 14 amino acids. CDR1 and CDR2 from the germline V gene are MDHEN and SYDVKM. The V end lost 5 bases, the J end lost 3 bases, and 14 bases lay between the germline ends. The CDR3 coding sequence is TGTGCCAGCAGTCAACTCAAGGGCATCTACGAGCAGTACTTC. Its translation: CASSQLKGIYEQYF.

This clonotype was seen a few times. V and J are TRBV11-3 and TRBJ2-7; D gene ambiguous. The CDR3 has 15 residues. Deletions cut 1 base from V and 3 bases from J, with 13 bases between. Germline CDR1 reads SGHNT; CDR2 reads YENEEA. The CDR3: CASSLVHGPGYEQYF. The CDR3 bases are TGTGCCAGCAGCTTAGTCCACGGGCCTGGCTACGAGCAGTACTTC.

The rearrangement links TRBV19 to TRBJ1-1; D might be TRBD1 (6 bases). The germline V and J ends were trimmed by 5 bases and 1 base, with 17 bases remaining between them. Germline CDR1 LNHDA, CDR2 SQIVND (reference sequence). The CDR3 has 16 amino acids. The CDR3 spells CASSPRFDRPNTEAFF. The CDR3 DNA reads as TGTGCCAGTAGTCCCCGATTCGACAGGCCGAACACTGAAGCTTTCTTT.

The genes are TRBV20-1 and TRBJ1-1; D not resolved. V gave up 0 bases and J gave up 5 bases, with 7 bases separating them. Germline CDR1 and CDR2: DFQATT and SNEGSKA (reference sequence). The CDR3 runs 12 residues. CDR3 sequence reads: CSARDVKTEAFF. Written as DNA, the CDR3 is TGCAGTGCTAGAGATGTCAAGACTGAAGCTTTCTTT.

This chain joins TRBV10-1 and TRBJ2-2; 13 positions agree with TRBD2. CDR1 and CDR2 (germline): WNHNN, SYGVQD (reference sequence). This CDR3 contains 16 residues. Unmatched junction bases numbered 7, after V lost 5 bases and J lost 7 bases. CDR3 residues: CASSPTSGGAVGELFF. DNA for the CDR3: TGCGCCAGCAGTCCTACTAGCGGGGGGGCCGTCGGGGAGCTGTTTTTT.

V gene TRBV5-1 combines with J gene TRBJ2-1; no clear D. V shed 7 bases and J shed 8 bases, with 10 bases lying between them. The CDR3 sequence is 11 residues long. CDR1 is SGHRS and CDR2 is YFSETQ in the germline V gene. The chain's CDR3 is CASPEVDEQFF. In nucleotides, the CDR3 is TGCGCCAGCCCCGAGGTTGATGAGCAGTTCTTC.

A few counts support this clonotype. The V and J genes are TRBV2 and TRBJ2-3, with D perhaps matching TRBD1 (6 bases). Per the germline V gene, CDR1 is SNHLY and CDR2 is FYNNEI. The V and J ends lost 3 bases and 5 bases respectively, with 6 bases between them. The CDR3 length is 12 residues. Here the CDR3 reads CASSDRGDTQYF. CDR3 DNA: TGTGCCAGCAGTGACAGGGGAGATACGCAGTATTTT.

The chain employs TRBV19 and TRBJ1-6; 9 nucleotides match TRBD1. Germline trimming cut 9 bases from V and 8 bases from J; bases unmatched to any gene: 5. The CDR3 consists of 13 residues. CDR1 and CDR2 from the germline V gene are LNHDA and SQIVND (reference sequence). DNA of the CDR3: TGTGCCAGCGGACAGGGGAAGTATTCACCCCTCCACTTT. It encodes CASGQGKYSPLHF.

The chain has TRBV7-2 and TRBJ1-5; tentative D call: TRBD1 (6 bases). The CDR3 is made up of 16 amino acids. Between the trimmed V and J ends, which lost 1 base and 4 bases, there was a span of 14 bases. Germline V gene lookup returns CDR1 SGHTA and CDR2 FQGNSA. Here the CDR3 DNA reads TGTGCCAGCAGCTTAGGAGGGGGGACCCAAAATCAGCCCCAGCATTTT. Its protein product is CASSLGGGTQNQPQHF.

This clonotype was seen a handful of times. This chain connects TRBV19 to TRBJ1-2; tentative D call: TRBD1 (5 bases). This CDR3 has 13 residues. V dropped 3 bases and J dropped 3 bases, with 8 bases sitting between them. CDR1 and CDR2 (germline): LNHDA, SQIVND (reference sequence). The CDR3: CASSMGPDYGYTF. Here the CDR3 DNA reads TGTGCCAGTAGTATGGGACCGGACTATGGCTACACCTTC.

The chain has TRBV2 and TRBJ2-7, with D perhaps matching TRBD1 or TRBD2 (5 bases each). The CDR3 spans 12 residues. Germline CDR1 reads SNHLY; CDR2 reads FYNNEI. V lost 4 bases and J 4 bases, leaving 8 bases between the germline ends. Here the CDR3 reads CASSAGTYEQYF. The CDR3 DNA reads as TGTGCCAGCAGTGCCGGGACGTACGAGCAGTACTTC.

The chain is built from TRBV7-2 and TRBJ1-2; TRBD1 is a possible D gene (6 bases). The length of the CDR3 is 16 residues. The germline gives CDR1 SGHTA, CDR2 FQGNSA. V was trimmed by 0 bases and J by 7 bases, leaving 18 bases between them. This chain's CDR3 is CASSLAFATGTTGYTF. The CDR3 nucleotides are TGTGCCAGCAGCTTAGCGTTCGCCACAGGGACCACTGGCTACACCTTC.

This clonotype was detected a few times. The rearrangement uses TRBV20-1 and TRBJ1-1; D ambiguous. Per germline, CDR1 DFQATT and CDR2 SNEGSKA (reference sequence). CDR3 size: 12 residues. V lost 1 base and J lost 7, with 10 bases in between. CDR3 nucleotides: TGCAGTGCTAGAGGGGCGTACAGTGAAGCTTTCTTT. It is translated as CSARGAYSEAFF.

The chain recombines TRBV20-1 with TRBJ2-7; 7 bases are shared with TRBD1. There are 15 residues in the CDR3. Trimming at V came to 6 bases and at J to 0 bases, leaving 11 bases not matched to a gene. In germline, CDR1 is DFQATT, CDR2 SNEGSKA (reference sequence). CDR3 sequence (DNA): TGCAGTGCGGGGCCAGGGGGTTTCAGCTCCTACGAGCAGTACTTC. It encodes CSAGPGGFSSYEQYF.

The V call is TRBV6-5, the J call TRBJ1-5; D remains unclear. V lost 2 bases and J lost 5, with 10 bases in between. The CDR3 is 14 residues long. Germline V gene data show CDR1 as MNHEY and CDR2 as SVGAGI. CDR3 sequence reads: CASSYPGLDQPQHF. DNA for the CDR3: TGTGCCAGCAGTTACCCCGGGCTAGATCAGCCCCAGCATTTT.

This clonotype was seen a single time. The genes are TRBV18 and TRBJ2-3; tentative D call: TRBD1 (7 bases). CDR1 and CDR2 from the germline V gene are KGHSH and LQKENI. This CDR3 comprises 17 residues. V was trimmed by 3 bases and J by 4 bases, leaving 20 bases between them. CDR3 nucleotides: TGTGCCAGCTCACCCCGAGGCGGAGGGGGCAGCCCAGATACGCAGTATTTT. Protein sequence: CASSPRGGGGSPDTQYF.

This clonotype turned up a few times. The chain employs TRBV28 and TRBJ1-2; 8 nucleotides match TRBD1. Germline V gene data show CDR1 as MDHEN and CDR2 as SYDVKM. The CDR3 consists of 12 residues. J gave up 8 bases and V 7 bases, and 6 bases lay outside the gene matches. The CDR3 coding sequence is TGTGCCAGCACCCTGGACAGGGTGGGCTACACCTTC. This codes for CASTLDRVGYTF.

The rearrangement joins TRBV7-2 to TRBJ2-1, with D unresolved. V lost 5 bases and J lost 5, with 10 bases in between. The germline V gene encodes CDR1 SGHTA and CDR2 FQGNSA. CDR3 length: 13 residues. CDR3 in amino acids: CASSPRSDNEQFF. DNA for the CDR3: TGTGCCAGCAGCCCCCGATCAGACAATGAGCAGTTCTTC.

Only a few counts were recorded for this clonotype. The chain joins TRBV20-1 to TRBJ2-6; D is perhaps TRBD2 (6 bases). This CDR3 region has 14 residues. Looked up from germline, CDR1 is DFQATT and CDR2 is SNEGSKA (reference sequence). The V end lost 5 bases, the J end lost 11 bases, and 19 bases lay between the germline ends. CDR3 DNA: TGCAGTGCTGGCAATGGGGGGACTGGGGACGTCCTGACTTTC. Amino acid sequence: CSAGNGGTGDVLTF.